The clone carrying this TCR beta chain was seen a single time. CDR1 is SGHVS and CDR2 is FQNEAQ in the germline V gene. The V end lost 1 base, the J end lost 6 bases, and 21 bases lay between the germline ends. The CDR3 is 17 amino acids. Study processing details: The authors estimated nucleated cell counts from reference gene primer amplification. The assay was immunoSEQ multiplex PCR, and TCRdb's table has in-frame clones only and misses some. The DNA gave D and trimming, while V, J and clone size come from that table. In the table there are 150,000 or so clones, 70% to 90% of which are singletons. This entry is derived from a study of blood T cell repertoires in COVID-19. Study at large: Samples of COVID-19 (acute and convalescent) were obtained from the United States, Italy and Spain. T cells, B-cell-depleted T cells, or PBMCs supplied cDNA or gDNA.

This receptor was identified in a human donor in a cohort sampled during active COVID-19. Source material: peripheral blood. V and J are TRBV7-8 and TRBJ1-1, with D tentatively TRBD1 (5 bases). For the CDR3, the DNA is TGTGCCAGCAGCTTAGTGGGGCAGGGATTGATTCTAGCTGAAGCTTTCTTT. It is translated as CASSLVGQGLILAEAFF.